This T cell receptor beta chain appears in the sequencing data of a study of T cells in Graves' hyperthyroidism and ophthalmopathy. This CDR3 is 13 amino acids long. In germline, CDR1 is SNHLY, CDR2 FYNNEI. Trimming pared 6 bases from V and 10 bases from J, leaving 13 bases between. Regarding this clonotype: As yet, its antigen is unknown.

General observations from the study: The blood repertoire included most of the expanded thyroid clonotypes above 0.001.

Diagnoses used clinical symptoms, serum thyroxine and TRAb, thyroid ultrasound and orbital computed tomography. RNA transcripts served as the template for amplifying TCR beta CDR3 regions. In the first-round RT-PCR of the TCR CDR3, the HTBI primer set was used. TCRdb redid the calling of the multiplex PCR reads with MiXCR, one entry per CDR3 protein. The sample includes 650,000 to 800,000 distinct CDR3 sequences, about 45% of them seen just once. The chain joins TRBV2 to TRBJ1-6; maybe TRBD1 (6 bases). The sequencing input was peripheral blood or thyroid tissue (not recorded which). The clonotype comes from an adult man with Graves' disease, either hyperthyroidism or ophthalmopathy (not recorded which). The CDR3 DNA is TGTGCCAGCAGGGGGGGGGGCGAATCACCCCTCCACTTT. Translating it yields CASRGGGESPLHF.